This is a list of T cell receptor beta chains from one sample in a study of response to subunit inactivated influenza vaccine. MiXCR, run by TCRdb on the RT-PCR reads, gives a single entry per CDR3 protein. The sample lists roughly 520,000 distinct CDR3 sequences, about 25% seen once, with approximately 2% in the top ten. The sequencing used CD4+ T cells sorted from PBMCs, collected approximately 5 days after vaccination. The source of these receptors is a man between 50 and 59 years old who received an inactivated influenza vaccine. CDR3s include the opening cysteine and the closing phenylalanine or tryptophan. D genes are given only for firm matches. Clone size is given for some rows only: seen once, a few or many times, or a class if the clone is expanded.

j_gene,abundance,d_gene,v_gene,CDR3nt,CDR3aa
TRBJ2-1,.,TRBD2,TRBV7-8,TGTGCCAGCAGCTTAGCGATTTCTAGCGGGGCCGAGCAGTTCTTC,CASSLAISSGAEQFF
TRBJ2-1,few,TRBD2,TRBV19,TGTGCCAGCAGGACTAGCGGGAGGCATGAGCAGTTCTTC,CASRTSGRHEQFF
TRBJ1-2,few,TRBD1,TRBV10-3,TGTGCCATCAGTGACAGGGGGCAGAAAAACTATGGCTACACCTTC,CAISDRGQKNYGYTF
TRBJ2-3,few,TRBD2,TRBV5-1,TGCGCCAGCAGCTTGGCCAATAGCGGGAGGGCAGATACGCAGTATTTT,CASSLANSGRADTQYF
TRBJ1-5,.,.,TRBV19,TGTGCCAGTAGTACCGGCGGACAGCCCCATCAGCCCCAGCATTTT,CASSTGGQPHQPQHF
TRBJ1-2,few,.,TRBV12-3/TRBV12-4,TGTGCCAGCAGTTCAGGCCCTAGGGGCTACACCTTC,CASSSGPRGYTF
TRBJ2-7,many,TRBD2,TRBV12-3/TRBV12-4,TGTGCCAGCAGTCAAGCGGGAGGAAACTACGAGCAGTACTTC,CASSQAGGNYEQYF
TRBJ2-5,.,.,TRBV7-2,TGTGCCAGCAGCTTAAATGGCGGGGCAGGAGAGACCCAGTACTTC,CASSLNGGAGETQYF
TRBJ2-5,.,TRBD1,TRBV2,TGTGCCAGCAGCGCTAGGGGACAGCGCTCAGAGACCCAGTACTTC,CASSARGQRSETQYF
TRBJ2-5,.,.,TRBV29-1,TGCAGCGCGGGGGCTGACCCCCCAGAGACCCAGTACTTC,CSAGADPPETQYF
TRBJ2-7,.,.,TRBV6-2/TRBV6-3,TGTGCCAGCAGGTTCAGGGAAGAGCAGTACTTC,CASRFREEQYF
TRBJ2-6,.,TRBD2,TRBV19,TGTGCCAGTAGTATGCTAGCGGGGCGCTCTGGGGCCAACGTCCTGACTTTC,CASSMLAGRSGANVLTF
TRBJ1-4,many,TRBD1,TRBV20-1,TGCAGTGCTAGAGATCATATTGACAGGGCGGCAACTAATGAAAAACTGTTTTTT,CSARDHIDRAATNEKLFF
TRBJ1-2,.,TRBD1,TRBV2,TGTGCCAGCAGCGGGGGGGGGACAGGGGGCCCCGCATCTGGCTACACCTTC,CASSGGGTGGPASGYTF
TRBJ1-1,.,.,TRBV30,TGTGCCTGGAAAGGGCCCACGACATCTGAAGCTTTCTTT,CAWKGPTTSEAFF
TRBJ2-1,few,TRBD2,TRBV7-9,TGTGCCAGCAGCCCAACTAGCGGGGTACGTGAGCAGTTCTTC,CASSPTSGVREQFF
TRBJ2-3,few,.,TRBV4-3,TGCGCCAGCAGCCAAGATGGCTATTCGGCAGATACGCAGTATTTT,CASSQDGYSADTQYF
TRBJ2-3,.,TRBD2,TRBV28,TGTGCCAGCAGTTTTGAGCTAGCGGGCGGCGGTCCCACAGATACGCAGTATTTT,CASSFELAGGGPTDTQYF
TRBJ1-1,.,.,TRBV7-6,TGTGCCAGCAGCGGGATTGGTAGTGAAGCTTTCTTT,CASSGIGSEAFF
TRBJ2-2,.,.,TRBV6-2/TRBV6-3,TGTGCCAGCAGTTACCCGGGAGAGGGCACCGGGGAGCTGTTTTTT,CASSYPGEGTGELFF
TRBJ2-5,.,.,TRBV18,TGTGCCAGCTCACCATGGCAGTCTAACCAAGAGACCCAGTACTTC,CASSPWQSNQETQYF
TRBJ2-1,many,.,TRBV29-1,TGCAGCGCGGATGAGCAGTTCTTC,CSADEQFF
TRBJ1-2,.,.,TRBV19,TGTGCCAGTAACCGCCCAGGGATAGAGCATGGCTACACCTTC,CASNRPGIEHGYTF
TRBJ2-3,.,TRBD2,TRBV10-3,TGTGCCATCAGCCTGACTAGCGGGACAAACACAGATACGCAGTATTTT,CAISLTSGTNTDTQYF
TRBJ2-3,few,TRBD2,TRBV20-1,TGCAGTCTCGCCCCGACTAGCGGGGGGGCAGGAGATACGCAGTATTTT,CSLAPTSGGAGDTQYF
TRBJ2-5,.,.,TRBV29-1,TGCAGCGTTGATGGACGACTCCTGAGTGAGACCCAGTACTTC,CSVDGRLLSETQYF
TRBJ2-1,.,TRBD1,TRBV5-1,TGCGCCAGCAGGTATGGACAGGGCCCACTTAATGAGCAGTTCTTC,CASRYGQGPLNEQFF
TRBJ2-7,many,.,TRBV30,TGTGCCTGGAGTTCCCGGGACGGAACCTACGAGCAGTACTTC,CAWSSRDGTYEQYF
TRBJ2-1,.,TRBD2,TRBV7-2,TGTGCCAGCAGCTTGGGAAGAAGCGGGGGGGCCTATGAGCAGTTCTTC,CASSLGRSGGAYEQFF
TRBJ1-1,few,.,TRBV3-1,TGTGCCAGCAGCCTTACCAGGGGACATCGAAACACTGAAGCTTTCTTT,CASSLTRGHRNTEAFF
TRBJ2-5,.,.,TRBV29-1,TGCAGCGTTGTAGTGTTCCAAGAGACCCAGTACTTC,CSVVVFQETQYF
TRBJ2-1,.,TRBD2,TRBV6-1,TGTGCCAGCAGACCTAGCGGGGGGTCGGATGAGCAGTTCTTC,CASRPSGGSDEQFF
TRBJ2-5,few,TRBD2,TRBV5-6,TGTGCCAGCAGCTTGGTTAGCGGGGGAGGAGAGACCCAGTACTTC,CASSLVSGGGETQYF
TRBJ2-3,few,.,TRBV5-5,TGTGCCAGCAGCTTGGCCCCCTATGAGCCCACAGATACGCAGTATTTT,CASSLAPYEPTDTQYF
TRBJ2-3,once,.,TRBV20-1,TGCAGTGCTAGAGATCCCTTTGGAAGGGTATCTCCAGATACGCAGTATTTT,CSARDPFGRVSPDTQYF
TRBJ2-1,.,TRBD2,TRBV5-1,TGCGCCAGCAGCTTGGGGGGGACTAGCGGCTACAATGAGCAGTTCTTC,CASSLGGTSGYNEQFF
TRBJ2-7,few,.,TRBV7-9,TGTGCCAGCAGCCCAGCGGCGGACTACGAGCAGTACTTC,CASSPAADYEQYF
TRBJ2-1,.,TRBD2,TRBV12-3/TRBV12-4,TGTGCCAGCAGCTCTTTAGCGGGAGTCGGTAATGAGCAGTTCTTC,CASSSLAGVGNEQFF
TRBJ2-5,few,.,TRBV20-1,TGCAGTGCGGCGGGGCGGTTAGGCGAGACCCAGTACTTC,CSAAGRLGETQYF
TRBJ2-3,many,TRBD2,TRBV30,TGTGCCTGGAGTCTCACTAGCGTGCAGTATTTT,CAWSLTSVQYF
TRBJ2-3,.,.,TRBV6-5,TGTGCCAGCAGTTCAAGACTTAGGGGGCTTGGGGGGACAGATACGCAGTATTTT,CASSSRLRGLGGTDTQYF
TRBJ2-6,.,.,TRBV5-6,TGTGCCAGCAGCGGATACGGTATGTCTGGGGCCAACGTCCTGACTTTC,CASSGYGMSGANVLTF
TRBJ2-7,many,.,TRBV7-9,TGTGCCAGCAGCTTAGCGCTCCCGGGCTCATACGAGCAGTACTTC,CASSLALPGSYEQYF
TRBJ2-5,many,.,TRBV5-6,TGTGCCAGCAGGACCTATCCCCAGGCAGACCGAGGGGAGACCCAGTACTTC,CASRTYPQADRGETQYF
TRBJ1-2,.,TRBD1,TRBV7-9,TGTGCCAGCAGCTTAGCACCCGGGACAGGGAACTATGGCTACACCTTC,CASSLAPGTGNYGYTF
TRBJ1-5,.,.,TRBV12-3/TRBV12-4,TGTGCCAGCAGTTTAGCTTCTACGGGGATTGGGAATCAGCCCCAGCATTTT,CASSLASTGIGNQPQHF
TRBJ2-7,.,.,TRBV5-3,TGTGCCAGAAGCTTCCTCCCTTTCTACGAGCAGTACTTC,CARSFLPFYEQYF
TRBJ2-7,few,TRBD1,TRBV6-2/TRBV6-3,TGTGCCAGCAGGCCTAACACCTTTCGACAGGGGGCAAGCTACGAGCAGTACTTC,CASRPNTFRQGASYEQYF
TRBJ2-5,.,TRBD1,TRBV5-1,TGCGCCAGCAGCTTGGGACCTACGGCAGGGACAGGGGAGACCCAGTACTTC,CASSLGPTAGTGETQYF
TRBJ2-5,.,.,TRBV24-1,TGTGCCACCAGTGATCCTGGACACGAACAGGAAGAGACCCAGTACTTC,CATSDPGHEQEETQYF
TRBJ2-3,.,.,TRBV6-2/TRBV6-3,TGTGCCAGCAGTTACGTCCGCAGGTCCTCGGGTGATACGCAGTATTTT,CASSYVRRSSGDTQYF
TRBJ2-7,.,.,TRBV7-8,TGTGCCAGCAGCTTGACGACAGGAGGCTACGAGCAGTACTTC,CASSLTTGGYEQYF
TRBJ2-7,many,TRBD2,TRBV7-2,TGTGCCAGCAGCTTTAGCGGGTTTTCTAGCTCCTACGAGCAGTACTTC,CASSFSGFSSSYEQYF
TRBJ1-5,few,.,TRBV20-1,TGCAGTATGGTCCATAGCAATCAGCCCCAGCATTTT,CSMVHSNQPQHF
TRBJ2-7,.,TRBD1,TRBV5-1,TGCGCCAGCAGCCCACTGGGACAGGGGGTGGGGGAGCAGTACTTC,CASSPLGQGVGEQYF
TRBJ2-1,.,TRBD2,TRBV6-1,TGTGCCAGCAGGCTCGCGGGGGTAAGCTCCTACAATGAGCAGTTCTTC,CASRLAGVSSYNEQFF
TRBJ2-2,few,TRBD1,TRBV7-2,TGTGCCAGCAGGTCAACAGGGGGGACCGGGGAGCTGTTTTTT,CASRSTGGTGELFF
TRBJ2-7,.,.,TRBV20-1,TGCAGTGCCAGCACTAGTCCCTACGAGCAGTACTTC,CSASTSPYEQYF
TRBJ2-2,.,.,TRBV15,TGTGCCACCAGCACCGCTAGAACCGGGGAGCTGTTTTTT,CATSTARTGELFF
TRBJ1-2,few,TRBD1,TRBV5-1,TGCGCCAGCGATGCAGGGGACAGCTATGGCTACACCTTC,CASDAGDSYGYTF